These T cell receptor beta chains were read from a single sample in a study of CD8 T cells in ankylosing spondylitis. TCRdb re-derived calls from the 5' RACE reads in MiXCR, one entry per CDR3 protein. In the table there are fewer than 750,000 distinct CDR3 sequences, under 20% of which are singletons. The sequenced material came from blood, either unsorted or a sorted T cell fraction (not recorded which). These receptors all stem from a male donor with ankylosing spondylitis. CDR3s include the opening cysteine and the closing phenylalanine or tryptophan. The order of the fields is D gene, J gene, clone size, V gene, CDR3 protein, CDR3 DNA. D genes are given only for firm matches. Size is stated for part of the rows, as once, few or many counts, or as a class when the clone is expanded.

>-|TRBJ2-7|-|TRBV27
CASSFRRTPTVLYEQYF
TGTGCCAGCAGTTTCCGGCGGACCCCGACAGTTCTCTACGAGCAGTACTTC
>-|TRBJ1-3|-|TRBV12-3/TRBV12-4
CASSLLGFSGNTIYF
TGTGCCAGCAGTTTATTGGGGTTCTCTGGAAACACCATATATTTT
>TRBD2|TRBJ2-3|few|TRBV2
CASSPLAVGSTDTQYF
TGTGCCAGCAGTCCCCTAGCGGTCGGGAGCACAGATACGCAGTATTTT
>-|TRBJ2-1|few|TRBV5-6
CASSPGPLVGDEQFF
TGTGCCAGCAGCCCGGGACCTCTTGTCGGGGATGAGCAGTTCTTC
>-|TRBJ2-1|-|TRBV7-2
CASSSQGKEQFF
TGTGCCAGCAGCTCCCAGGGGAAAGAGCAGTTCTTC
>-|TRBJ1-5|-|TRBV6-1
CSSSLDGYSNQPQHF
TGTTCCAGCAGTCTAGATGGGTATAGCAATCAGCCCCAGCATTTT
>-|TRBJ2-1|-|TRBV6-1
CASSIRAGSYNEQFF
TGTGCCAGCAGCATAAGGGCCGGCTCCTACAATGAGCAGTTCTTC
>-|TRBJ2-6|-|TRBV12-3/TRBV12-4
CASRSSGDWAAGANVLTF
TGTGCCAGCAGGTCATCAGGGGATTGGGCGGCTGGGGCCAACGTCCTGACTTTC
>-|TRBJ1-2|-|TRBV5-1
CASSLEVSHYGYTF
TGCGCCAGCAGCTTGGAGGTCAGCCACTATGGCTACACCTTC
>-|TRBJ2-7|few|TRBV5-1
CASREGRYEQYF
TGCGCCAGCAGGGAGGGGCGGTACGAGCAGTACTTC
>-|TRBJ2-3|-|TRBV5-1
CASSLAHSASTDTQYF
TGCGCCAGCAGCTTGGCCCACTCAGCTAGCACAGATACGCAGTATTTT
>TRBD2|TRBJ2-3|-|TRBV2
CASSGGGGSTDTQYF
TGTGCCAGCAGTGGCGGGGGTGGCAGCACAGATACGCAGTATTTT
>TRBD2|TRBJ2-5|-|TRBV5-1
CASSFSSSGSKETQYF
TGCGCCAGCAGCTTTTCGAGTAGCGGGAGTAAGGAGACCCAGTACTTC
>TRBD1|TRBJ1-6|-|TRBV5-1
CASSGVQGALESPLHF
TGCGCCAGCAGCGGGGTCCAGGGGGCTCTTGAGTCACCCCTCCACTTT
>-|TRBJ2-3|-|TRBV20-1
CSARDRASTDTQYF
TGCAGTGCTAGAGACAGGGCGAGCACAGATACGCAGTATTTT
>-|TRBJ1-6|-|TRBV2
CASSVGSLNYNSPLHF
TGTGCCAGCAGTGTTGGATCTTTAAACTATAATTCACCCCTCCACTTT
>-|TRBJ1-2|-|TRBV20-1
CSARSTANYGYTF
TGCAGTGCTAGATCGACAGCTAACTATGGCTACACCTTC
>-|TRBJ1-6|-|TRBV5-1
CASSLGGDPSPLHF
TGCGCCAGCAGCTTGGGGGGGGACCCCTCACCCCTCCACTTT
>-|TRBJ2-4|-|TRBV29-1
CSVEKPGWGGVRDIQYF
TGCAGCGTTGAAAAGCCCGGGTGGGGGGGCGTTCGGGACATTCAGTACTTC
>TRBD2|TRBJ2-3|few|TRBV6-2/TRBV6-3
CASSYLKEASGALSTDTQYF
TGTGCCAGCAGTTACTTGAAGGAGGCTAGCGGCGCACTTAGCACAGATACGCAGTATTTT
>-|TRBJ2-2|few|TRBV3-1
CASSQGSSHTGELFF
TGTGCCAGCAGCCAAGGGTCATCTCACACCGGGGAGCTGTTTTTT
>-|TRBJ2-5|-|TRBV13
CASSHIRRPGSQETQYF
TGTGCCAGCAGCCACATCCGCCGTCCGGGGTCACAAGAGACCCAGTACTTC
>-|TRBJ2-3|once|TRBV2
CASSDRNTDTQYF
TGTGCCAGCAGTGATAGGAACACAGATACGCAGTATTTT
>-|TRBJ2-1|-|TRBV6-2/TRBV6-3
CASTGLPNNEQFF
TGTGCCAGCACGGGACTTCCAAACAATGAGCAGTTCTTC
>-|TRBJ2-7|few|TRBV12-3/TRBV12-4
CASTRYPSYEQYF
TGTGCCAGCACCAGATACCCCTCCTACGAGCAGTACTTC
>-|TRBJ1-4|many|TRBV4-1
CASSQDQGGGEKLFF
TGCGCCAGCAGCCAAGATCAGGGTGGTGGGGAAAAACTGTTTTTT
>-|TRBJ2-4|many|TRBV7-9
CASSYGRRGDRIQYF
TGTGCCAGCAGCTATGGCCGGAGGGGAGATCGTATTCAGTACTTC
>TRBD1|TRBJ1-2|few|TRBV6-1
CASNQGGYGYTF
TGTGCCAGCAATCAGGGGGGGTATGGCTACACCTTC
>TRBD2|TRBJ2-5|-|TRBV29-1
CSGTSGETQYF
TGCAGCGGGACTAGCGGCGAGACCCAGTACTTC
>-|TRBJ1-2|-|TRBV7-9
CASSSTGARAYGYTF
TGTGCCAGCAGCTCCACGGGGGCCAGGGCCTATGGCTACACCTTC
>TRBD2|TRBJ2-3|few|TRBV11-2
CASSLVLADTDTQYF
TGTGCCAGCAGCTTAGTGCTAGCGGACACAGATACGCAGTATTTT
>-|TRBJ2-1|few|TRBV7-9
CASSYRDADNEQFF
TGTGCCAGCAGCTACCGGGACGCGGACAATGAGCAGTTCTTC
>-|TRBJ2-7|-|TRBV29-1
CSVAPPQAPYEQYF
TGCAGCGTTGCCCCCCCACAGGCACCCTACGAGCAGTACTTC